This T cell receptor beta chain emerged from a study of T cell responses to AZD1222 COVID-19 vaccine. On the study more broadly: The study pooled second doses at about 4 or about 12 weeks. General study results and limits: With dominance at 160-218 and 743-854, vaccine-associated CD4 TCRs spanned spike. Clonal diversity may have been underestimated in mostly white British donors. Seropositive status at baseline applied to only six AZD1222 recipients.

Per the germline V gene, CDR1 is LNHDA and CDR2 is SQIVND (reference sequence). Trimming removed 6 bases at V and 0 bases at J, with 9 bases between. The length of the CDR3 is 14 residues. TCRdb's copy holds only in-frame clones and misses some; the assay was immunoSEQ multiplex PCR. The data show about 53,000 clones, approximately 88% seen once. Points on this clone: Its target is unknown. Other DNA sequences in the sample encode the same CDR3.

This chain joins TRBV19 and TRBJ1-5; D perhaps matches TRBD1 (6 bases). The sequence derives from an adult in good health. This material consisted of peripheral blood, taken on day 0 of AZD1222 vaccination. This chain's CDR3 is CASRGGTSNQPQHF. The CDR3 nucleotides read TGTGCCAGTAGAGGGGGGACTAGCAATCAGCCCCAGCATTTT.